These 25 T cell receptor beta chains share one sample of origin, sequenced in a study of regulatory T cells in long-lasting Graves disease. Sample time point: persistent/refractory GD, antithyroid drugs over 5 years with positive TRAb. PBMC-derived RNA was used for the TCR library. CDR3 regions were amplified by Arm-PCR using iRepertoire HTBI primers to build TCR beta libraries. TCRdb re-called the multiplex PCR reads with MiXCR, one entry per CDR3 protein. The sample has roughly 450,000 distinct CDR3 sequences, less than 25% seen once; the top ten hold approximately 7.8%. Source: peripheral blood mononuclear cells (PBMCs), taken when the disease was refractory, from a patient treated with antithyroid drugs. These receptors all stem from a female donor with Graves disease.

V usage is TRBV28 and J usage is TRBJ2-7; D is perhaps TRBD1 or TRBD2 (5 bases each). This CDR3 spans 12 amino acids. The germline gives CDR1 MDHEN, CDR2 SYDVKM. V was pared by 2 bases and J by 9 bases, with 11 bases between. The DNA of the CDR3 is TGTGCCAGCAGTTTACTCGAGGGGAGGCAGTACTTC. It codes for CASSLLEGRQYF.

This clonotype was recorded at least ten times. J is TRBJ1-5 and V is TRBV11-2; D might be TRBD1 (5 bases). This CDR3 contains 14 residues. Germline CDR1 SGHAT, CDR2 FQNNGV. V lost 5 bases and J lost 2, with 10 bases in between. The CDR3, as DNA: TGTGCCAGCAGCCCCGCGGGGGGCAATCAGCCCCAGCATTTT. It yields the protein CASSPAGGNQPQHF. The entire variable domain, with the rest obtained from reference TRBV11-2 and TRBJ1-5, is as follows: EAGVAQSPRYKIIEKRQSVAFWCNPISGHATLYWYQQILGQGPKLLIQFQNNGVVDDSQLPKDRFSAERLKGVDSTLKIQPAKLEDSAVYLCASSPAGGNQPQHFGDGTRLSIL.

This clonotype was picked up a small number of times. V usage is TRBV20-1 and J usage is TRBJ2-3; TRBD2 matches at 7 bases. V trimming: 0 bases; J trimming: 2 bases; junction bases outside the gene matches: 8. The germline CDR1 and CDR2 sequences are DFQATT and SNEGSKA (reference sequence). The CDR3 runs 16 residues. As DNA, the CDR3 is TGCAGTGCTAGAGATACGCTAGCGGACTACACAGATACGCAGTATTTT. Translated, it gives CSARDTLADYTDTQYF.

This clonotype was recorded many times. This sequence joins TRBV6-7 and TRBJ2-7, with 8 bases fitting TRBD2. TRBV6-7 is labeled an ORF, and its function is uncertain. This CDR3 is built from 14 residues. The junction had 7 bases not matched to a gene; V was cut back by 7 bases and J by 2 bases. The CDR3 nucleotides are TGTGCCAGCAAACGGCAGCGGGGGCCCTACGAGCAGTACTTC. Amino acids: CASKRQRGPYEQYF.

This clonotype was seen at least ten times. The V call is TRBV28, the J call TRBJ2-7, with D perhaps matching TRBD1 (5 bases). CDR1 is MDHEN and CDR2 is SYDVKM in the germline V gene. V gave up 6 bases and J gave up 5 bases, with 17 bases separating them. This CDR3 has 14 residues. As DNA, the CDR3 is TGTGCCAGCAGCCGGGCAGGGAATGTCCACGAGCAGTACTTC. It codes for CASSRAGNVHEQYF.

Only a few counts were recorded for this clonotype. The rearrangement uses TRBV19 and TRBJ1-1; TRBD1 might be the D (5 bases). This CDR3 comprises 14 residues. V shed 5 bases and J shed 0 bases, with 10 bases lying between them. CDR1 and CDR2 from the germline V gene are LNHDA and SQIVND (reference sequence). This chain's CDR3 is CASSRGAMNTEAFF. CDR3 DNA: TGTGCCAGTAGTCGGGGCGCTATGAACACTGAAGCTTTCTTT. Combining the CDR3 with reference TRBV19 and TRBJ1-1 gives the whole variable domain DGGITQSPKYLFRKEGQNVTLSCEQNLNHDAMYWYRQDPGQGLRLIYYSQIVNDFQKGDIAEGYSVSREKKESFPLTVTSAQKNPTAFYLCASSRGAMNTEAFFGQGTRLTVV.

This clonotype was seen repeatedly, ten times or more. The chain is built from TRBV19 and TRBJ2-7; 8 bases agree with TRBD1. Germline lookup yields CDR1 LNHDA and CDR2 SQIVND (reference sequence). V lost 3 bases, J lost 2 bases, and 6 bases stayed unmatched. The CDR3 has 15 residues. Here the CDR3 DNA reads TGTGCCAGTAGTATGGAACAGGGGGGCACCTACGAGCAGTACTTC. Its translation: CASSMEQGGTYEQYF. Combining the CDR3 with reference TRBV19 and TRBJ2-7 gives the whole variable domain DGGITQSPKYLFRKEGQNVTLSCEQNLNHDAMYWYRQDPGQGLRLIYYSQIVNDFQKGDIAEGYSVSREKKESFPLTVTSAQKNPTAFYLCASSMEQGGTYEQYFGPGTRLTVT.

The gene calls are TRBV4-3 and TRBJ2-1; TRBD2 aligns across 13 bases. This CDR3 region has 15 residues. V was clipped by 3 bases and J by 8 bases; unmatched bases: 4. Germline V gene sequence: CDR1 LGHNA, CDR2 YSLEER. This CDR3 reads CASSQHGLAGDEQFF. The CDR3 nucleotides read TGCGCCAGCAGCCAGCACGGACTAGCGGGGGATGAGCAGTTCTTC.

This clonotype was seen many times. The chain joins TRBV28 to TRBJ1-1; D unresolved. V was clipped by 6 bases and J by 5 bases, with 16 bases between them. This CDR3 is built from 14 residues. Germline CDR1 MDHEN, CDR2 SYDVKM. The CDR3 sequence is CASSPPAGGTEAFF. CDR3 in DNA: TGTGCCAGCAGCCCCCCGGCAGGTGGTACTGAAGCTTTCTTT.

This clonotype was seen repeatedly, ten times or more. This rearrangement joins TRBV29-1 to TRBJ2-7; D tentatively reads TRBD1 or TRBD2 (6 bases each). This CDR3 has 14 amino acids. Germline CDR1 SQVTM, CDR2 ANQGSEA. The V end lost 5 bases, the J end lost 1 base, and 15 bases lay between the germline ends. For the CDR3, the DNA is TGCAGCGTTCTCGGGGGCAAATGGTCCTACGAGCAGTACTTC. Encoded protein: CSVLGGKWSYEQYF.

This rearrangement joins TRBV12-3 or TRBV12-4 to TRBJ1-3, with D perhaps TRBD1 (5 bases). The V end lost 7 bases, the J end lost 4 bases, and 14 bases lay between the germline ends. The CDR3 extends over 14 amino acids. The CDR3 DNA reads as TGTGCCAGCACCTTGGGGGGATCGGGAAACACCATATATTTT. Its translation is CASTLGGSGNTIYF.

The sample holds a few counts of this clonotype. This rearrangement joins TRBV11-3 to TRBJ2-3; 8 positions agree with TRBD1. The CDR3 contains 14 residues. J lost 5 bases, V lost 4 bases, and 5 bases had no gene match. Germline lookup yields CDR1 SGHNT and CDR2 YENEEA. As DNA, the CDR3 is TGTGCCAGCAGCTCAGGACAGGGCGGAGATACGCAGTATTTT. This translates into CASSSGQGGDTQYF.

Comments on this clonotype: A much larger clonotype is one base distant, so this may be a read error. The V and J genes are TRBV2 and TRBJ1-3; no reliable D call. This CDR3 spans 14 amino acids. Germline CDR1 and CDR2: SNHLY and FYNNEI. CDR3 bases: TGTGCCAGCATGGAGACTCGCTCTGGAAACACCATACATTTT. It encodes CASMETRSGNTIHF.

This clonotype was observed many times. The rearrangement joins TRBV20-1 to TRBJ1-5; 8 bases line up with TRBD1. Germline assignment: CDR1 DFQATT and CDR2 SNEGSKA (reference sequence). The CDR3 is 14 residues long. The junction had 7 bases not matched to a gene; V was cut back by 3 bases and J by 6 bases. CDR3 sequence reads: CSASYGQGGQPQHF. CDR3 in DNA: TGCAGTGCTAGTTACGGACAGGGAGGTCAGCCCCAGCATTTT.

The chain employs TRBV7-2 and TRBJ2-2, with 8 bases that match TRBD2. The CDR3 is 16 amino acids. Germline values: CDR1 SGHTA, CDR2 FQGNSA. J gave up 4 bases and V 0 bases, and 4 bases lay outside the gene matches. The CDR3 spells CASSLARGALTGELFF. CDR3 in DNA: TGTGCCAGCAGCTTAGCGCGGGGGGCGCTCACCGGGGAGCTGTTTTTT.

In this sample, this clonotype turned up many times. This chain links TRBV19 with TRBJ1-2; the D is unclear. V lost 5 bases and J lost 3, with 19 bases in between. In germline, CDR1 is LNHDA, CDR2 SQIVND (reference sequence). The CDR3 spans 16 residues. CDR3 bases: TGTGCCAGTAGTCCAGAAATGATGGGGAAGGACTATGGCTACACCTTC. As protein: CASSPEMMGKDYGYTF.

CDR3 nucleotides: TGCGCCAGCAGCCAAGATGCGTCCCCCTCCTACGAGCAGTACTTC. Translating it yields CASSQDASPSYEQYF. This chain uses TRBV4-1 with TRBJ2-7; unclear D gene. Germline V lookup: CDR1 MGHRA, CDR2 YSYEKL. The CDR3 runs 15 residues. Trimming shortened V by 0 bases and J by 0 bases, and 9 bases separated the two germline ends.

Ten or more counts support this clonotype. The chain links TRBV28 to TRBJ2-5, with D possibly matching TRBD2 (7 bases). CDR3 length equals 13 residues. V was shortened by 10 bases and J by 4 bases, with 16 bases between the two germline ends. Germline V lookup: CDR1 MDHEN, CDR2 SYDVKM. The CDR3 reads CAIRRGAVETQYF. The CDR3, as DNA: TGTGCCATCCGACGGGGGGCGGTAGAGACCCAGTACTTC.

The CDR3 here is CASSHRSGAGANVLTF. Written as DNA, the CDR3 is TGCGCCAGCAGCCATCGTTCAGGGGCTGGGGCCAACGTCCTGACTTTC. The J gene is TRBJ2-6, the V gene TRBV4-3; D possibly corresponds to TRBD1 (6 bases). Germline V gives CDR1 LGHNA, CDR2 YSLEER. V lost 3 bases and J 2 bases, leaving 11 bases between the germline ends. The CDR3 is made up of 16 amino acids.

A few counts support this clonotype. The chain links TRBV15 to TRBJ1-1; D unresolved. The CDR3 runs to 14 residues. Per the germline V gene, CDR1 is LNHNV and CDR2 is YYDKDF (reference sequence). Trimming stripped 1 base from V and 1 base from J, with 7 bases between. CDR3 in amino acids: CATSRAWGNTEAFF. Here the CDR3 DNA reads TGTGCCACCAGCAGAGCGTGGGGGAACACTGAAGCTTTCTTT.

This clonotype has just a few counts. The chain has TRBV5-1 and TRBJ1-2; 7 positions match TRBD1. Germline V gives CDR1 SGHRS, CDR2 YFSETQ. J was trimmed by 2 bases and V by 5 bases; bases with no gene match: 9. CDR3 length: 15 amino acids. CDR3 nucleotides: TGCGCCAGCAGGAAACAGGGGAACTCAAACTATGGCTACACCTTC. Its protein product is CASRKQGNSNYGYTF.

V and J are TRBV30 and TRBJ1-1; 9 bases agree with TRBD1. Germline-derived CDR1 and CDR2 are GTSNPN and SVGIG (reference sequence). This CDR3 is 13 amino acids long. After removal of 3 bases from V and 3 bases from J, the junction contained 2 bases not matched to a gene. CDR3 region: CAWSDRGDTEAFF. CDR3 DNA: TGTGCCTGGAGCGACAGGGGGGACACTGAAGCTTTCTTT.

This clonotype was recorded a few times. J is TRBJ1-1 and V is TRBV10-3, with 8 positions matching TRBD1. This CDR3 is built from 13 residues. The V and J ends lost 6 bases and 4 bases, in that order; junction bases with no gene match: 4. Per the germline V gene, CDR1 is ENHRY and CDR2 is SYGVKD. CDR3 protein: CAIRDRAVTEAFF. CDR3 in DNA: TGTGCCATCAGGGACAGGGCCGTCACTGAAGCTTTCTTT.

The chain recombines TRBV29-1 with TRBJ1-1; the match to TRBD1 covers 7 bases. V lost 5 bases, J lost 4 bases, and 7 bases stayed unmatched. This CDR3 has 13 residues. Germline CDR1 and CDR2: SQVTM and ANQGSEA. CDR3 sequence (DNA): TGCAGCGTTCGTGGGACAGTCGGCACTGAAGCTTTCTTT. It encodes CSVRGTVGTEAFF.

The chain is built from TRBV24-1 and TRBJ2-3; tentatively, D is TRBD1 or TRBD2 (5 bases each). The CDR3 is 15 residues long. With 10 bases removed from V and 8 bases from J, the gap between germline ends came to 24 bases. Germline CDR1 reads KGHDR; CDR2 reads SFDVKD. CDR3: CATPRPGESGGTQYF. The CDR3 region has the DNA TGTGCCACTCCCCGCCCCGGGGAGTCTGGGGGTACGCAGTATTTT.